This T cell receptor (beta chain) was sequenced in a study of beta chain features in type 1 diabetes. As for the study in general: Sorted cells examined across all samples numbered 95 million to 120 million.

CD4+ cells of the naive, central memory, regulatory and stem cell-like memory types were sorted via CD45RO/CCR7/CD25/CD127/CD95/CD27. As concerns this clone: Its target is not known.

What was sequenced were expressed TCRB transcripts, since all of the isolated RNA had been reverse transcribed. Libraries were prepared by immunoSEQ multiplex PCR; TCRdb keeps only in-frame clonotypes and omits some of them. The table has around 360,000 clones, around 12% seen once. Germline loops: CDR1 MDHEN, CDR2 SYDVKM. The CDR3 has 13 amino acids. V dropped 6 bases and J dropped 2; count of bases not matched to a gene: 4. Study results and caveats: More deletions and fewer insertions at VDJ junctions were found in patients with type 1 diabetes. A moderate, significant TCRB CDR3 shortening appeared in type 1 diabetes across four CD4+ subsets. Using cDNA template may skew counts toward highly expressing activated cells.

Sequencing input: naive CD4+ T cells from blood. This receptor was taken from a woman in her late teens or twenties with type 1 diabetes. The genes are TRBV28 and TRBJ2-7, with 7 bases fitting TRBD1. The DNA of the CDR3 is TGTGCCAGCAGCGGACAGGTCCCCTACGAGCAGTACTTC. Translated: CASSGQVPYEQYF.